This TCR beta chain was documented in a study of Graves' ophthalmopathy and Graves' hyperthyroidism. The table lists this clonotype with many counts. Symptoms, serum thyroxine and TRAb, thyroid ultrasound, and orbital computed tomography formed the diagnostic basis. This CDR3 contains 15 residues. The V end lost 2 bases, the J end lost 10 bases, and 17 bases lay between the germline ends. The germline gives CDR1 MNHEY, CDR2 SVGAGI. Amplifying from RNA transcripts, the study obtained TCR beta CDR3 regions. The first-round RT-PCR employed HTBI primers together with the Qiagen OneStep RT-PCR kit. A multiplex PCR was then performed as the second round. TCRdb itself ran the multiplex PCR reads through MiXCR, one entry per CDR3 protein. The sample lists fewer than 600,000 distinct CDR3 sequences, roughly 14% occurring once.

This clonotype was obtained from a woman younger than 45 with Graves' ophthalmopathy. The chain carries TRBV6-5 and TRBJ2-2; D is perhaps TRBD1 (6 bases). The sequencing input was blood. The CDR3 DNA reads as TGTGCCAGCAGTTACACCCTGGACAGTTACCAGGAGCTGTTTTTT. As protein: CASSYTLDSYQELFF.